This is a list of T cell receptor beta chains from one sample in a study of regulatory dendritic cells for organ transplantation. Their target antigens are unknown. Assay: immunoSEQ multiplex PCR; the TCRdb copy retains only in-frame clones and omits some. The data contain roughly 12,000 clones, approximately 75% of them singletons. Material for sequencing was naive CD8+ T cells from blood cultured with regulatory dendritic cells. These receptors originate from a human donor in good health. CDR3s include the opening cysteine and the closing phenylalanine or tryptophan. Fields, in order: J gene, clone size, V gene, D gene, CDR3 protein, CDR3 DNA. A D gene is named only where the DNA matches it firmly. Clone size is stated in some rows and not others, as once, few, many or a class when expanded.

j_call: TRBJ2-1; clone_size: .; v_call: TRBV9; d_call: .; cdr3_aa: CASSVGAGSDEQFF; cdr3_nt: TGTGCCAGCAGCGTAGGCGCAGGGTCTGATGAGCAGTTCTTC
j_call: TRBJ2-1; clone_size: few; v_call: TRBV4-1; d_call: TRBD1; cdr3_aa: CASSQDWTGGNEQFF; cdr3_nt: TGCGCCAGCAGCCAAGATTGGACAGGGGGCAATGAGCAGTTCTTC
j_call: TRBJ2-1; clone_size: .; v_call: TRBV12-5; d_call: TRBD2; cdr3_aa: CASGETSDPLYNEQFF; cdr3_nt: TGTGCTAGTGGTGAAACTAGCGACCCCCTGTACAATGAGCAGTTCTTC
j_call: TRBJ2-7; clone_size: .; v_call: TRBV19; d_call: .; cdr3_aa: CASSTGLGSYEQYF; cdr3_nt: TGTGCCAGTAGCACGGGGTTGGGCTCCTACGAGCAGTACTTC
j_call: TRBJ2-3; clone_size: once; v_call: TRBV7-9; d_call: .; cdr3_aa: CASSLVAQSTDTQYF; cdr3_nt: TGTGCCAGCAGCTTAGTGGCACAAAGCACAGATACGCAGTATTTT
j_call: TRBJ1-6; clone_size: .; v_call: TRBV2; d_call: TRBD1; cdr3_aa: CASSGGTGAMGSPLHF; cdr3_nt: TGTGCCAGCAGTGGGGGGACAGGGGCCATGGGGTCACCCCTCCACTTT
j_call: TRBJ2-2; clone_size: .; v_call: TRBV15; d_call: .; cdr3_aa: CATSRGGGPVGPGELFF; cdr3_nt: TGTGCCACCAGCAGAGGTGGGGGCCCGGTGGGGCCCGGGGAGCTGTTTTTT
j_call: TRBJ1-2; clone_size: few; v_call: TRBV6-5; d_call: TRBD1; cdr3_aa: CASSYSGTGAGYTF; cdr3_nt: TGTGCCAGCAGTTACTCCGGGACAGGGGCTGGCTACACCTTC
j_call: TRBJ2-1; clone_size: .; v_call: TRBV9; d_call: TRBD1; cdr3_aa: CASSIRDRGVDNEQFF; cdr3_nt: TGTGCCAGCAGCATCCGGGACAGGGGGGTCGACAATGAGCAGTTCTTC
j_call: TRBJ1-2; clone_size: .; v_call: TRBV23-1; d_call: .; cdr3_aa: CASSQSRRGNGYTF; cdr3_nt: TGCGCCAGCAGTCAATCGCGGCGGGGGAATGGCTACACCTTC
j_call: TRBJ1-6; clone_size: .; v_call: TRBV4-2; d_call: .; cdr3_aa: CASSQDRSSYNSPLHF; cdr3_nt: TGTGCCAGCAGCCAAGACCGGAGCTCCTATAATTCACCCCTCCACTTT
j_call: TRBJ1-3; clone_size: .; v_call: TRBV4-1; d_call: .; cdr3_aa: CASSQDPGTSASIGNTIYF; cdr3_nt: TGCGCCAGCAGCCAAGATCCCGGGACATCCGCGAGCATAGGAAACACCATATATTTT
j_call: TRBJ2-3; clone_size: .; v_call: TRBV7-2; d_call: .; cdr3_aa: CASSSLSGPDTQYF; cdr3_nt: TGTGCCAGCAGCTCTCTTTCAGGGCCGGATACGCAGTATTTT
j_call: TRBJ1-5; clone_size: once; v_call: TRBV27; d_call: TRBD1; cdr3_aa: CASSSGTVANQPQHF; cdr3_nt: TGTGCCAGCAGTTCCGGGACAGTGGCTAATCAGCCCCAGCATTTT
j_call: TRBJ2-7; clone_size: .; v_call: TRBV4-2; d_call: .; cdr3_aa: CASSYLGEVEQYF; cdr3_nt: TGTGCCAGCAGTTACCTCGGGGAAGTCGAGCAGTACTTC
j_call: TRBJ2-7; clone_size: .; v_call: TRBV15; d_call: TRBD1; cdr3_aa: CATSRGQGEAYEQYF; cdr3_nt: TGTGCCACCAGCAGAGGACAGGGAGAGGCCTACGAGCAGTACTTC
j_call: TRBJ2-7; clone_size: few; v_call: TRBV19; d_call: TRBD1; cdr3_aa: CASSSGTGFVYEQYF; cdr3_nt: TGTGCCAGTAGTTCCGGGACAGGGTTCGTCTACGAGCAGTACTTC
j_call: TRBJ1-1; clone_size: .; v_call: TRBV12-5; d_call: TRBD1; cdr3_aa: CASGPLNQGVRNTEAFF; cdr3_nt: TGTGCTAGTGGTCCCCTAAATCAGGGGGTAAGGAACACTGAAGCTTTCTTT
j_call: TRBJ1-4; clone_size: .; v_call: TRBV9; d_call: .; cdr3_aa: CASSAPPANEKLFF; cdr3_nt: TGTGCCAGCAGCGCACCCCCAGCTAATGAAAAACTGTTTTTT
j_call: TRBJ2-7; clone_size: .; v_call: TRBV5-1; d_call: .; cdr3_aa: CASSWVGFRGPGNEQYF; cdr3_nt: TGCGCCAGCAGCTGGGTAGGTTTCAGGGGCCCTGGGAACGAGCAGTACTTC
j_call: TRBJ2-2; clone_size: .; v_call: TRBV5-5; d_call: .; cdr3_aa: CASSQNTGELFF; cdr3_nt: TGTGCCAGCAGCCAAAACACCGGGGAGCTGTTTTTT